This T cell receptor beta chain was captured by sequencing in a study of multiple sclerosis patients with progressive multifocal leukoencephalopathy. Germline-derived CDR1 and CDR2 are MNHEY and SMNVEV (reference sequence). The CDR3 has 12 amino acids. Deletions cut 3 bases from V and 13 bases from J, with 12 bases between. The time point: about six months of natalizumab therapy. Prior interferon beta treatment was universal, and the PML patients were all female. T1 and T2 blood were collected at 6 and 12 months of natalizumab. Clones were read by immunoSEQ multiplex PCR, and TCRdb kept only the in-frame ones, dropping some. The sample holds tens of thousands of clones, nearly 90% seen once.

The sample here was PBMCs, taken from a patient treated with natalizumab. The chain carries TRBV27 and TRBJ2-2; weak D call: TRBD1 (6 bases). The receptor comes from a human donor with multiple sclerosis. The CDR3 sequence is CASSFEQGGLFF. CDR3 bases: TGTGCCAGCAGTTTTGAACAGGGTGGGCTGTTTTTT.